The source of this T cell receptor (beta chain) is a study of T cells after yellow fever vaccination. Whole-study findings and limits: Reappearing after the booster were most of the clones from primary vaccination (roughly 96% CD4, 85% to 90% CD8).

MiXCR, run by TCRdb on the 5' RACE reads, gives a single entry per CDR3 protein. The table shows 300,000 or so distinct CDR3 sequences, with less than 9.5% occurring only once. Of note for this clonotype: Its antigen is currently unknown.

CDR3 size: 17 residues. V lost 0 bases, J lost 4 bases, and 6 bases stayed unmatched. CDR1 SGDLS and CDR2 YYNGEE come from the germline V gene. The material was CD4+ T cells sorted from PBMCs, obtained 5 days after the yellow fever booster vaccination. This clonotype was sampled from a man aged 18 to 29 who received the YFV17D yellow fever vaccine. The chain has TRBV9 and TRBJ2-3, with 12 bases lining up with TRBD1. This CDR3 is CASSVVGTGGSADTQYF. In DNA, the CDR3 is TGTGCCAGCAGCGTAGTCGGGACAGGGGGCTCAGCAGATACGCAGTATTTT.